Listed below are T cell receptor beta chains from one sample, sequenced in a study of blood T cell repertoires in COVID-19. Using immunoSEQ multiplex PCR, the repertoire was profiled, and TCRdb retains in-frame clones only, with some absent. The data hold about 160,000 clones, with around 83% observed a single time. Sample: peripheral blood. Source of these receptors: a woman aged 50 to 65 with COVID-19, enrolled during active disease. Both conserved end residues are part of each CDR3.

TRBV19 CASSIPGVDYGYTF
TRBV5-4 CASSRLGAGENTDTQYF
TRBV7-3 CASSLSPGMNTEAFF
TRBV3-1/TRBV3-2 CASSQGTVNQPQHF
TRBV5-1 CASSWTLAGGSYEQYF
TRBV4-1 CASSGTGGTEAFF
TRBV6-5 CASRQGAGDQPQHF
TRBV19 CASSYSVGQGSTGEQFF
TRBV6-2/TRBV6-3 CASSYQDPSGNTIYF
TRBV11-2 CASSPTSGGADTQYF
TRBV10-3 CAISEGQGITEAFF
TRBV30 CAWSPTGDQPQHF
TRBV9 CASSVTGDTGNTIYF
TRBV9 CASSSWTSSYEQYF
TRBV2 CASTKQVMNTEAFF
TRBV4-3 CASSQEHFRLAGGEQYF
TRBV10-3 CAISQSPSGGPTDTQYF
TRBV5-1 CASSLRGMGGYTF
TRBV7-2 CASSLESGGGAYEQYF
TRBV6-1 CASSEDGGAPYEQYF
TRBV5-1 CASGPDGLAGYNEQFF
TRBV15 CATSRDFGQGKNEQYF
TRBV4-2 CASSQDPREDRTNSPLHF
TRBV19 CASSGWAGADTQYF
TRBV10-3 CAISESVSGGARQETQYF
TRBV5-6 CASSLFGDTEAFF